This is a list of T cell receptor beta chains from one sample in a study of cytomegalovirus exposure and HLA in healthy donors. Sequencing used immunoSEQ multiplex PCR; TCRdb keeps in-frame clones, though not all of them. The table records some 110,000 clones, approximately 80% of them present only once. The sample comprised PBMCs. The source is a woman aged 35 to 49 in good health and CMV-seronegative. Both conserved end residues are part of each CDR3. Fields, in order: V gene, D gene, J gene, CDR3 length, CDR3 protein. The D gene is left open where the match is weak.

>TRBV4-3|TRBD1|TRBJ1-1|15
CASSQGDRGDTEAFF
>TRBV7-3|-|TRBJ2-3|14
CASSFGQSRDTQYF
>TRBV7-2|-|TRBJ2-3|11
CASSHSDTQYF
>TRBV7-2|-|TRBJ1-2|15
CASSLDSGVNYGYTF
>TRBV2|-|-|14
CASSLDSQIYEQYF
>TRBV7-9|-|TRBJ2-1|16
CASSFPWGQRPNEQFF
>TRBV19|TRBD1|TRBJ1-1|18
CASSITPGQGREETEAFF
>TRBV4-3|TRBD1|TRBJ2-4|21
CASSQDPPGTGTLTSKNIQYF
>TRBV27|-|TRBJ2-3|15
CASNRMGLATDTQYF
>TRBV13|TRBD1|TRBJ2-7|16
CASSFSVGDRVGEQYF
>TRBV2|-|TRBJ2-3|11
CASTPFDTQYF
>TRBV11-2|-|TRBJ2-1|15
CASSFQLAAYNEQFF
>TRBV5-6|TRBD1|TRBJ2-1|14
CASSLGTGYNEQFF
>TRBV7-2|-|TRBJ1-5|13
CASSLGRDQPQHF
>TRBV6-5|-|TRBJ1-4|15
CASSYSRLEWKKLFF
>TRBV4-3|TRBD1|TRBJ2-1|18
CASSQERRERGLYNEQFF
>TRBV11-2|TRBD2|TRBJ2-2|15
CASSATSGRTGELFF
>TRBV7-6|TRBD1|TRBJ1-5|15
CASSLEQGLWQPQHF
>TRBV7-8|-|TRBJ2-7|13
CASSLGAGYEQYF
>TRBV7-6|TRBD2|TRBJ2-7|17
CASSSLPSSGETYEQYF
>TRBV19|TRBD1|TRBJ2-7|15
CASSRDRGPSYEQYF
>TRBV28|-|TRBJ2-7|12
CASNDHLFQEYF
>TRBV7-2|TRBD1|TRBJ2-5|15
CASSLTGGGQETQYF
>TRBV4-3|TRBD1|TRBJ1-4|15
CASSQDWTGTEKLFF
>TRBV27|-|TRBJ1-1|14
CASSHRVEGTEAFF
>TRBV4-1|TRBD2|TRBJ2-2|15
CASSQFSGSTGELFF
>TRBV15|-|TRBJ1-1|13
CATSRVPTAEAFF
>TRBV11-2|-|TRBJ1-6|16
CASSLGTPRGNSPLHF
>TRBV5-6|TRBD1|TRBJ2-7|13
CASSSLGGSEQYF
>TRBV11-2|TRBD1|TRBJ2-1|15
CASSKTGGKYNEQFF
>TRBV28|-|TRBJ2-2|14
CASSFGHSFGELFF
>TRBV28|TRBD2|TRBJ2-7|12
CASGEGFREQYF
>TRBV5-5|-|TRBJ2-7|14
CASSLGVAGVEQYF
>TRBV19|TRBD2|TRBJ2-2|15
CASSIWEGNTGELFF
>TRBV30|TRBD2|TRBJ2-2|18
CAWLQTTSGIRSTGELFF
>TRBV5-6|-|TRBJ1-6|14
CASSLSAEDAPLHF
>TRBV7-2|-|TRBJ2-1|17
CASSLEVPPSDYNEQFF
>TRBV30|TRBD1|TRBJ1-1|13
CAWSPDRFTEAFF
>TRBV10-3|TRBD1|TRBJ1-5|13
CAISEIGTGAQHF
>TRBV5-1|-|TRBJ2-2|13
CASSLSDTGELFF
>TRBV7-6|TRBD2|TRBJ2-1|18
CASSLGVHAGGEHNEQFF
>TRBV28|-|TRBJ1-3|12
CASSNNRVTIYF
>TRBV25-1|-|TRBJ2-1|16
CASSADLIDSYNEQFF
>TRBV19|TRBD2|TRBJ2-1|15
CASSILAGAENEQFF
>TRBV4-1|-|TRBJ2-2|15
CASSRATGNTGELFF
>TRBV5-3|-|TRBJ2-7|13
CARSLDRAYEQYF
>TRBV19|-|TRBJ2-5|12
CASRTSRGTQYF
>TRBV21-1|-|TRBJ2-1|14
CASLNPLGGNEQFF
>TRBV7-9|-|TRBJ1-1|17
CASSNGGGGLTWPEAFF
>TRBV5-4|TRBD2|TRBJ2-1|16
CASSAPSGGAGYEQFF
>TRBV19|TRBD2|TRBJ2-3|16
CASSIDQAGVTDTQYF
>TRBV2|-|TRBJ2-5|14
CASTPRDYQETQYF
>TRBV28|-|TRBJ1-3|15
CASRAQGLSGNTIYF